The rows below give T cell receptor beta chains drawn from one sample of a study of cytomegalovirus exposure and HLA in healthy donors. The protocol was immunoSEQ multiplex PCR, while the TCRdb copy is restricted to in-frame clones and leaves out a portion. The profile covers some 110,000 clones, with around three fifths appearing a single time and 6.5% to 9.5% taken by the ten largest. Material: PBMCs. Receptors were obtained from a middle-aged woman in good health and CMV-seropositive. Both conserved end residues are part of each CDR3. The D gene is left open where the match is weak. Clone size is given for some rows only: seen once, a few or many times, or a class if the clone is expanded.

length: 15
V: TRBV9
J: TRBJ2-7
D: TRBD2
size: .
DNA: TGTGCCAGCAGCGTAGGGGAGCGGGGGGGGTGGGAGCAGTACTTC
CDR3: CASSVGERGGWEQYF

length: 16
V: TRBV6-4
J: TRBJ2-2
D: TRBD2
size: .
DNA: TGTGCCAGCAAGGAGGATAGCGGGAGGATTGGCGGGGAGCTGTTTTTT
CDR3: CASKEDSGRIGGELFF

length: 14
V: TRBV10-3
J: TRBJ1-1
D: .
size: .
DNA: TGTGCCATCAGAAACCACAGGGAGAACACTGAAGCTTTCTTT
CDR3: CAIRNHRENTEAFF

length: 14
V: TRBV28
J: TRBJ2-5
D: TRBD2
size: .
DNA: TGTGCCAGCAGTTGGGCTAGCGGGATCGAGACCCAGTACTTC
CDR3: CASSWASGIETQYF

length: 14
V: TRBV9
J: TRBJ2-7
D: TRBD1
size: .
DNA: TGTGCCAGCAGCGTGGGGACAGCCGCCTACGAGCAGTACTTC
CDR3: CASSVGTAAYEQYF

length: 14
V: TRBV29-1
J: TRBJ2-6
D: .
size: once
DNA: TGCAGCGTTGTATCAGGGGATGGGGCCAACGTCCTGACTTTC
CDR3: CSVVSGDGANVLTF

length: 15
V: TRBV7-9
J: TRBJ2-1
D: .
size: .
DNA: TGTGCCAGCAGCCGGGGGACCGAGATCTACAATGAGCAGTTCTTC
CDR3: CASSRGTEIYNEQFF

length: 14
V: TRBV19
J: TRBJ2-1
D: TRBD2
size: once
DNA: TGTGCCAGTAGGACTAGCGGGAGTCGGGATGAGCAGTTCTTC
CDR3: CASRTSGSRDEQFF

length: 13
V: TRBV18
J: TRBJ1-5
D: TRBD1
size: .
DNA: TGTGCCAGCCGGGGACAGGGAGATCAGCCCCAGCATTTT
CDR3: CASRGQGDQPQHF

length: 11
V: TRBV5-1
J: TRBJ1-1
D: .
size: once
DNA: TGCGCCAGCAGCGGGGGGACTGAAGCTTTCTTT
CDR3: CASSGGTEAFF

length: 12
V: TRBV30
J: TRBJ2-7
D: TRBD1
size: .
DNA: TGTGCCTGGGGGGACAGATCCTACGAGCAGTACTTC
CDR3: CAWGDRSYEQYF

length: 11
V: TRBV6-1
J: TRBJ1-2
D: .
size: .
DNA: TGTGCCAGCAACTTCGACTATGGCTACACCTTC
CDR3: CASNFDYGYTF

length: 15
V: TRBV19
J: TRBJ2-7
D: TRBD2
size: .
DNA: TGTGCCAGTAGTATTGAGGCGGGAGGGCCCTACGGGCAGTACTTC
CDR3: CASSIEAGGPYGQYF

length: 16
V: TRBV27
J: TRBJ2-1
D: TRBD2
size: .
DNA: TGTGCCAGCAGTTTAGGGCCAGCGGGAGTAGGAAATGAGCAGTTCTTC
CDR3: CASSLGPAGVGNEQFF

length: 14
V: TRBV6-1
J: TRBJ2-3
D: TRBD1
size: few
DNA: TGTGCCACCCTAAAGGGGGCCGTTCCGGATACGCAGTATTTT
CDR3: CATLKGAVPDTQYF

length: 15
V: TRBV5-1
J: TRBJ1-6
D: .
size: once
DNA: TGCGCCAGCAGCTTGGGGGTGGCGGATAATTCACCCCTCCACTTT
CDR3: CASSLGVADNSPLHF

length: 14
V: TRBV2
J: TRBJ1-5
D: .
size: .
DNA: TGTGCCAGCAGTGAAGACGGGGATTATCAGCCCCAGCATTTT
CDR3: CASSEDGDYQPQHF

length: 15
V: TRBV10-3
J: TRBJ2-7
D: TRBD1
size: .
DNA: TGTGCCATCAGTCACCGGGACAGGGGCATCTACGAGCAGTACTTC
CDR3: CAISHRDRGIYEQYF

length: 15
V: TRBV6-6
J: TRBJ2-6
D: TRBD1
size: .
DNA: TGTGCCAGCAGCCGGGGACAGTCCGGGGCCAACGTCCTGACTTTC
CDR3: CASSRGQSGANVLTF

length: 16
V: TRBV11-1
J: TRBJ2-1
D: .
size: .
DNA: TGTGCCAGCAGCTTAGCCGGGGGAAGTCCCTACAATGAGCAGTTCTTC
CDR3: CASSLAGGSPYNEQFF

length: 15
V: TRBV19
J: TRBJ2-2
D: TRBD2
size: .
DNA: TGTGCCAGTAGCGTGACTAGCGGGTACACCGGGGAGCTGTTTTTT
CDR3: CASSVTSGYTGELFF

length: 16
V: TRBV28
J: TRBJ2-3
D: TRBD2
size: few
DNA: TGTGCCAGCAGTTTACTAGGGGGACTAGTTACAGATACGCAGTATTTT
CDR3: CASSLLGGLVTDTQYF

length: 12
V: TRBV28
J: TRBJ2-5
D: .
size: .
DNA: TGTGCCAGCAGGCAGGGGCAAGAGACCCAGTACTTC
CDR3: CASRQGQETQYF

length: 15
V: TRBV28
J: TRBJ2-1
D: .
size: .
DNA: TGTGCCAGCAGTTTACTAGTACGCCCTCAATATGAGCAGTTCTTC
CDR3: CASSLLVRPQYEQFF